This T cell receptor (beta chain) was sequenced in a study of blood T cell repertoires in COVID-19. Generated by immunoSEQ multiplex PCR, the TCRdb table keeps only in-frame clones and is missing some. The sample holds some 66,000 clones, 65% to 90% seen once. Germline V gene sequence: CDR1 SGHVS, CDR2 FNYEAQ. The CDR3 length is 13 residues. V shed 6 bases and J shed 0 bases, with 9 bases lying between them. V gene TRBV7-6 combines with J gene TRBJ2-7; D uncertain. Sequenced sample: peripheral blood. The TCR was taken from a man aged 55 to 70 with acute or convalescent COVID-19. The CDR3 spells CASRRISSYEQYF. The CDR3 DNA reads TGTGCCAGCAGGCGGATAAGCTCCTACGAGCAGTACTTC. Full variable domain (outside the CDR3, taken from reference TRBV7-6 and TRBJ2-7): GAGVSQSPRYKVTKRGQDVALRCDPISGHVSLYWYRQALGQGPEFLTYFNYEAQQDKSGLPNDRFSAERPEGSISTLTIQRTEQRDSAMYRCASRRISSYEQYFGPGTRLTVT.